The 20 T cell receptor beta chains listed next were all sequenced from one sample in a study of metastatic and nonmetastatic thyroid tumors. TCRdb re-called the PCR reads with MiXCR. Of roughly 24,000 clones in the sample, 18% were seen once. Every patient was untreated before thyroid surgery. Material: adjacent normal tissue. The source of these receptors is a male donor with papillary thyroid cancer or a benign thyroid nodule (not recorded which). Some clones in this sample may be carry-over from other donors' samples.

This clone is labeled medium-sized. CDR3 region: CASRSSSGRAGFREQYV. As DNA, the CDR3 is TGTGCCAGCAGAAGCTCAAGCGGGAGGGCCGGGTTTCGCGAGCAGTACGTC. This sequence joins TRBV6-2 or TRBV6-3 and TRBJ2-7; 10 nucleotides agree with TRBD2. The CDR3 loop spans 17 amino acids. The trim removed 6 bases at V and 6 bases at J, leaving 17 bases unmatched. CDR1 is MNHEY and CDR2 is SVGEGT in the germline V gene.

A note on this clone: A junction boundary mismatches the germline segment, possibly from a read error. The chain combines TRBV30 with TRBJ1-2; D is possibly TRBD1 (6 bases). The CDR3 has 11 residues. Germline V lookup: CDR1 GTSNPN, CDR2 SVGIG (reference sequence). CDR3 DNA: TGTGCCGGGAGTGTAGGGGGTGACTACACCTTC. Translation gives CAGSVGGDYTF.

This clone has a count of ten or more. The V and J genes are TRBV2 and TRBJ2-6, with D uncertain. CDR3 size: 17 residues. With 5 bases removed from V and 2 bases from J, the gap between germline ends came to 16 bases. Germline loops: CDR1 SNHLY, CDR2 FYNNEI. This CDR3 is CASSPWMGSAGANVLTF. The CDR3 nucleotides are TGTGCCAGCAGTCCCTGGATGGGGTCCGCTGGGGCCAACGTCCTGACTTTC.

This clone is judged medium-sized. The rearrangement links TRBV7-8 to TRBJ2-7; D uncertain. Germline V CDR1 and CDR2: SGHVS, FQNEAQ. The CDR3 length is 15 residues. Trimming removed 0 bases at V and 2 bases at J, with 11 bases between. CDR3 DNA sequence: TGTGCCAGCAGCTTAGCTAGGGTCCCCCCCTACGAGCAGTACGTC. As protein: CASSLARVPPYEQYV.

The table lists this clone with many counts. CDR3 amino acids: CASSPHSGLYEQYV. In DNA form, the CDR3 reads TGTGCCAGCAGTCCCCACAGCGGCCTCTACGAGCAGTACGTC. The chain joins TRBV6-2 or TRBV6-3 to TRBJ2-7, with D possibly being TRBD2 (5 bases). This CDR3 has 14 residues. Trimming pared 5 bases from V and 3 bases from J, leaving 14 bases between. CDR1 is MNHEY and CDR2 is SVGEGT in the germline V gene.

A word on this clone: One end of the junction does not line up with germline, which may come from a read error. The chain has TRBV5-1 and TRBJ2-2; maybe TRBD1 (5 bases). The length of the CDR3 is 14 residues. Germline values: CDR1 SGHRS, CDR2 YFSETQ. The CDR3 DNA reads TGCGCCATCAGCTTGGCAGGGAACATCGGGGAGCTGTTTTTT. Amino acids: CAISLAGNIGELFF. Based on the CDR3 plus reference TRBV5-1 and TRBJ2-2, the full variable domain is KAGVTQTPRYLIKTRGQQVTLSCSPISGHRSVSWYQQTPGQGLQFLFEYFSETQRNKGNFPGRFSGRQFSNSRSEMNVSTLELGDSALYLCAISLAGNIGELFFGEGSRLTVL.

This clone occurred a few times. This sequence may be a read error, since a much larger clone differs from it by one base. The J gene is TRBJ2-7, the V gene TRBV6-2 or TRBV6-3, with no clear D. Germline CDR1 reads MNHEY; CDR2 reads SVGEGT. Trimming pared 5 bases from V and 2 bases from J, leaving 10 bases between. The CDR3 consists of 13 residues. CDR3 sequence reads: CASSPTPPYEQYF. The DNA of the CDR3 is TGTGCCAGCAGTCCGACACCCCCCTACGAGCAGTACTTC.

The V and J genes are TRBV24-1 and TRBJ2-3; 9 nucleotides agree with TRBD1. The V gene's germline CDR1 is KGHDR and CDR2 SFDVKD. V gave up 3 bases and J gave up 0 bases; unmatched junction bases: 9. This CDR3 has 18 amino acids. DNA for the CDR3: TGTGCCACCAGTGATCACCTGGGACAGGGATTAAGCACAGATACGCAGTATTTT. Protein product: CATSDHLGQGLSTDTQYF.

CDR3 sequence (DNA): TGCGCCAGCAGCCCCCGGGCTAGCGGGATCTACGAGCAGTACTTC. It is translated as CASSPRASGIYEQYF. The chain recombines TRBV4-3 with TRBJ2-7, with 9 positions matching TRBD2. The V segment lost 4 bases and the J segment 3 bases; nucleotides outside the gene matches: 7. The CDR3 sequence is 15 residues long. CDR1 is LGHNA, CDR2 YSLEER, per germline.

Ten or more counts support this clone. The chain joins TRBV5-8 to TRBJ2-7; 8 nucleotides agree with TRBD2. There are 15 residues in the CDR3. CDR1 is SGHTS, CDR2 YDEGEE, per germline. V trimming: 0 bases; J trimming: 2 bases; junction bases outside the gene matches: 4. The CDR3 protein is CASSLVVAGPYEQYV. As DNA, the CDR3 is TGTGCCAGCAGCTTGGTGGTAGCGGGACCCTACGAGCAGTACGTC.

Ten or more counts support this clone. In DNA, the CDR3 is TGTGCCAGCAGTTTATACCCGGTAAAGGCGAACACTGAAGCTTTCTTT. Translation: CASSLYPVKANTEAFF. J is TRBJ1-1 and V is TRBV28; D unresolved. Germline V CDR1 and CDR2: MDHEN, SYDVKM. V shed 1 base and J shed 1 base, with 13 bases lying between them. The CDR3 loop spans 16 amino acids. The complete variable domain, with remaining parts taken from reference TRBV28 and TRBJ1-1, reads DVKVTQSSRYLVKRTGEKVFLECVQDMDHENMFWYRQDPGLGLRLIYFSYDVKMKEKGDIPEGYSVSREKKERFSLILESASTNQTSMYLCASSLYPVKANTEAFFGQGTRLTVV.

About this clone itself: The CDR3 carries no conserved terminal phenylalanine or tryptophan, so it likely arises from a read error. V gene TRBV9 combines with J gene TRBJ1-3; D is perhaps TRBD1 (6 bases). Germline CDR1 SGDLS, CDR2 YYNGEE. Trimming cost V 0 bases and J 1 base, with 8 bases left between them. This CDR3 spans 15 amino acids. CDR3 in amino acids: CASSVGQGSGNTIYL. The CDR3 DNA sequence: TGTGCCAGCAGCGTAGGGCAGGGGTCTGGAAACACCATATATCTT.

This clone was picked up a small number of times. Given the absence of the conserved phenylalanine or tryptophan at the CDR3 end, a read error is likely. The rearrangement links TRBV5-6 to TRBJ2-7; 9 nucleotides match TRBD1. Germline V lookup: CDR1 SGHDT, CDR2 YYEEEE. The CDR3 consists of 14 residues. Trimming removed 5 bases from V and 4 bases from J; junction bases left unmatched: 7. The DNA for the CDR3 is TGTGCCAGCAGTCCGGGGGACAGGGAGTACGAGCAGTACTCC. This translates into CASSPGDREYEQYS.

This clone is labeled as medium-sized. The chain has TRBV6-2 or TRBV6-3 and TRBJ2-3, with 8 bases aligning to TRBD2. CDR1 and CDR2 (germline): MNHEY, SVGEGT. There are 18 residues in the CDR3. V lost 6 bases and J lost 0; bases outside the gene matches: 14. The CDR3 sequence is CASRLLLAGRSSTDTQYF. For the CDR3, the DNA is TGTGCCAGCAGGCTCCTGCTAGCGGGCCGCTCTAGCACAGATACGCAGTATTTT.

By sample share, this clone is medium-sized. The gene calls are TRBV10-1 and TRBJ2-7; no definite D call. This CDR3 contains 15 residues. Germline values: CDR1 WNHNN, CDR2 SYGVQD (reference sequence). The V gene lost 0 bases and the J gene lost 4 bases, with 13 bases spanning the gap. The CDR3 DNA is TGCGCCAGCAGTGAGTCAGAGTTGGGAAGGTACGAGCAGTACGTC. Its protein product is CASSESELGRYEQYV.

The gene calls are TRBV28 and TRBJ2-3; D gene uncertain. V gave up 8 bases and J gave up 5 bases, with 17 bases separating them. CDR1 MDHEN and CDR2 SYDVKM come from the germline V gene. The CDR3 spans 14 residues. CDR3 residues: CASEPRGSGDTQYF. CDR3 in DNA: TGTGCCAGCGAACCACGTGGTAGTGGAGATACGCAGTATTTT.

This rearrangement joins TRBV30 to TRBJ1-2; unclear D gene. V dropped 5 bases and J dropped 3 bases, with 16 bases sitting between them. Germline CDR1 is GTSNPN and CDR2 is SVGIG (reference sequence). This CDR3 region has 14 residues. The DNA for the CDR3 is TGTGCCTGGGCCCCATCCGGACGGTACTATGGCTACACCTTC. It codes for CAWAPSGRYYGYTF.

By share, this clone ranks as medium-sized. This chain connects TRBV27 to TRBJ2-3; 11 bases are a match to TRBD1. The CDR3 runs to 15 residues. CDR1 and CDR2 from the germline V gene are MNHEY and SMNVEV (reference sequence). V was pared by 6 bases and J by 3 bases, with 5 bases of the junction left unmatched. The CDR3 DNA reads TGTGCCAGCAGCGTCCGGGACAGGGGGACAGATACGCAGTATTTT. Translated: CASSVRDRGTDTQYF.

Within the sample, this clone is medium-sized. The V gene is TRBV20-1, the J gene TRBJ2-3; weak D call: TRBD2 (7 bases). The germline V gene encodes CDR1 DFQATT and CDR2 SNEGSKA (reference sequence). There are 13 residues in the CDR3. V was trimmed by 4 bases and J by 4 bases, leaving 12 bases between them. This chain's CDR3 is CSANAGAPDTQYF. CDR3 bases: TGCAGTGCTAATGCGGGGGCCCCAGATACGCAGTATTTT.

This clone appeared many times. Here the CDR3 DNA reads TGTGCCAGCAGCCAAGTCTGGAGCGCAGATACGCAGTATTTT. Translated, it gives CASSQVWSADTQYF. The chain combines TRBV4-2 with TRBJ2-3; no clear D. Germline loops: CDR1 LGHNA, CDR2 YNFKEQ. The CDR3 length is 14 residues. The V and J ends lost 1 base and 4 bases respectively, with 9 bases between them.